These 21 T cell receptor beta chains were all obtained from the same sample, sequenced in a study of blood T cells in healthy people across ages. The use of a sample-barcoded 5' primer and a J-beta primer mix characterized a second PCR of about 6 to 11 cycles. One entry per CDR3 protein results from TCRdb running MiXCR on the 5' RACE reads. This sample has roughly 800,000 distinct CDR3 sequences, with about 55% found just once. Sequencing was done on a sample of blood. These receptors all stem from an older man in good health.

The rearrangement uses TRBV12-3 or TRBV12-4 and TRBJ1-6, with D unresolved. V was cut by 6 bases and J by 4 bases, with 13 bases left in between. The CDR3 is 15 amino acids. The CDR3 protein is CASSPNPGYNSPLHF. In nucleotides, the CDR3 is TGTGCCAGCAGCCCGAACCCGGGGTATAATTCACCCCTCCACTTT.

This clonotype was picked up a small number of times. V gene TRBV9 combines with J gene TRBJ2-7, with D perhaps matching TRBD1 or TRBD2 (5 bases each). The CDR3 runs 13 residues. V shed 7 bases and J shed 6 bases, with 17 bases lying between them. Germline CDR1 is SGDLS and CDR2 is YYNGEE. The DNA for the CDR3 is TGTGCCAGCGCCCGGGACGGAATCGGCGAGCAGTACTTC. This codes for CASARDGIGEQYF.

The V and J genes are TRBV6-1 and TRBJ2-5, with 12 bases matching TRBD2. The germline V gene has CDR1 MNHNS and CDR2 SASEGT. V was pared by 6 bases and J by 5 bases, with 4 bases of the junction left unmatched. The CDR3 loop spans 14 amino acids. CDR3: CASSRGTSGETQYF. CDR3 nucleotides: TGTGCCAGCAGCCGGGGGACTAGCGGGGAGACCCAGTACTTC.

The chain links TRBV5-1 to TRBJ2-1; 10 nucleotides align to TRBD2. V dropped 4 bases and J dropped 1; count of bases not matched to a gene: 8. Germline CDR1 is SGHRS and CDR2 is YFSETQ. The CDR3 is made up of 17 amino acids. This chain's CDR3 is CASSPELAGLSYNEQFF. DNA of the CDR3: TGCGCCAGCAGCCCCGAACTAGCGGGGTTATCCTACAATGAGCAGTTCTTC. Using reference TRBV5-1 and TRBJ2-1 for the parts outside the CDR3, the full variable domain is KAGVTQTPRYLIKTRGQQVTLSCSPISGHRSVSWYQQTPGQGLQFLFEYFSETQRNKGNFPGRFSGRQFSNSRSEMNVSTLELGDSALYLCASSPELAGLSYNEQFFGPGTRLTVL.

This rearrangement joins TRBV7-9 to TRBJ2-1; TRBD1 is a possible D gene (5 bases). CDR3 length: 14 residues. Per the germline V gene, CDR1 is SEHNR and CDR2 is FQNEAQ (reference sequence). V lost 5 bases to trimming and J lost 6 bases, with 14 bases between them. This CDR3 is CASSRQMGINEQFF. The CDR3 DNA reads TGTGCCAGCAGCAGACAGATGGGGATCAATGAGCAGTTCTTC.

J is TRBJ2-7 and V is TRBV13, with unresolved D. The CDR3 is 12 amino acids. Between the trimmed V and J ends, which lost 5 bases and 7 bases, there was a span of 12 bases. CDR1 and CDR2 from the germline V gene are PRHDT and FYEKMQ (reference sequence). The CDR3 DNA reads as TGTGCCAGCAGCATCGTAACTCGGGAGCAGTACTTC. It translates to CASSIVTREQYF. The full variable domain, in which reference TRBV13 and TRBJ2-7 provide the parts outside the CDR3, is AAGVIQSPRHLIKEKRETATLKCYPIPRHDTVYWYQQGPGQDPQFLISFYEKMQSDKGSIPDRFSAQQFSDYHSELNMSSLELGDSALYFCASSIVTREQYFGPGTRLTVT.

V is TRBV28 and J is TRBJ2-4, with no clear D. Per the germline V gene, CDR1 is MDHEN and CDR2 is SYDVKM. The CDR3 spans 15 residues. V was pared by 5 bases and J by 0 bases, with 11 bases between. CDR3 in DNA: TGTGCCAGCAGTCCCTCCAGATTAGCCAAAAACATTCAGTACTTC. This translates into CASSPSRLAKNIQYF.

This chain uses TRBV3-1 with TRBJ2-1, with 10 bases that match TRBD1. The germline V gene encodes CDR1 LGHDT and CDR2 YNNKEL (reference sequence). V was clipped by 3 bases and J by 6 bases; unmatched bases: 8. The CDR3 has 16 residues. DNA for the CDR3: TGTGCCAGCAGCCATTGGAGGGACAGGGGCCTCAATGAGCAGTTCTTC. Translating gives CASSHWRDRGLNEQFF.

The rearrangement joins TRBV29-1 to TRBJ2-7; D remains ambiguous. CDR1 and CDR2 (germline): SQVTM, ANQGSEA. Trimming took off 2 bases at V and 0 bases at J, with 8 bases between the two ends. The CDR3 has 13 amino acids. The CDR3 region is CSVETFSSYEQYF. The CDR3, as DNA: TGCAGCGTTGAAACTTTTAGCTCCTACGAGCAGTACTTC.

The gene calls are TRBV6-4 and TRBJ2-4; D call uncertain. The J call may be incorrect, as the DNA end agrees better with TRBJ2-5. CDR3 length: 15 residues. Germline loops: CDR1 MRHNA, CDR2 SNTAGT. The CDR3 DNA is TGTGCCAGCTACCAAACGGCGCGGATGCAAGAGACCCAGTACTTC. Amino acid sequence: CASYQTARMQETQYF.

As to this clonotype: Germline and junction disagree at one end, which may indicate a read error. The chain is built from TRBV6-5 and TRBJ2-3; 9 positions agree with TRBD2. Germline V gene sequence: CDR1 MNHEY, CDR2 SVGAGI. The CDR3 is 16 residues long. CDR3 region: CVSSYSTSGLTDTQYF. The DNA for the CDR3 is TGTGTCAGCAGTTACTCGACTAGCGGTCTCACAGATACGCAGTATTTT.

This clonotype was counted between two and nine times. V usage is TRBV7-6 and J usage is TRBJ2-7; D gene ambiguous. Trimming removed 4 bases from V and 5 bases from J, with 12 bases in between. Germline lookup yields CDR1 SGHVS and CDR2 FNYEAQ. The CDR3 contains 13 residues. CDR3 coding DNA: TGTGCCAGCAGCTCCTGGGGTCCCGACGAGCAGTACTTC. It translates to CASSSWGPDEQYF.

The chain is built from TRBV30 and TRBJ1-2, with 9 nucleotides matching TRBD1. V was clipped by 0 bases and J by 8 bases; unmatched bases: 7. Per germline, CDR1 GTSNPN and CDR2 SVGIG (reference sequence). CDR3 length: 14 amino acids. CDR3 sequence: CAWSVHRGQGGYTF. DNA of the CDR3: TGTGCCTGGAGTGTTCACAGGGGGCAGGGAGGCTACACCTTC.

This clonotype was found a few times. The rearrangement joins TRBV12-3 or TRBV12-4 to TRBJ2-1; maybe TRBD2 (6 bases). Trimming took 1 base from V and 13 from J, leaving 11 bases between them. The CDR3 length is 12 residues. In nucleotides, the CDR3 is TGTGCCAGCAGTTTAGGGCTAGCGAGCCAGTTCTTC. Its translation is CASSLGLASQFF.

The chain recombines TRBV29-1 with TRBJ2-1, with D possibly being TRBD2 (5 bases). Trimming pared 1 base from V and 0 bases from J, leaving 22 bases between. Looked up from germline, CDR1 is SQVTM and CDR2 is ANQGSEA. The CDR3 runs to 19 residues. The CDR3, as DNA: TGCAGCGTTGAAGGGGTAACTAGTGGGAGAAAAGTCTCCTACAATGAGCAGTTCTTC. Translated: CSVEGVTSGRKVSYNEQFF.

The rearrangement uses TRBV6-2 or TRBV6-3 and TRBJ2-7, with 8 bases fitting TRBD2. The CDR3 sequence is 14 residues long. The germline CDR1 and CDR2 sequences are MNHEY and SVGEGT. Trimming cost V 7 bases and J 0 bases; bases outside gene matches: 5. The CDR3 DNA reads TGTGCCAGCAAGTTGGGGACTAGCTCCTACGAGCAGTACTTC. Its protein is CASKLGTSSYEQYF.

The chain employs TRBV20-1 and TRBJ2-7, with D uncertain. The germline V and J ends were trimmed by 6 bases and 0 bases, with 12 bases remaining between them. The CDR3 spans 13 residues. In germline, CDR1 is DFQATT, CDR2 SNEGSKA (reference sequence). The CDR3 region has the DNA TGCAGTGCCCCGGGCAGTGTCTCCTACGAGCAGTACTTC. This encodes CSAPGSVSYEQYF.

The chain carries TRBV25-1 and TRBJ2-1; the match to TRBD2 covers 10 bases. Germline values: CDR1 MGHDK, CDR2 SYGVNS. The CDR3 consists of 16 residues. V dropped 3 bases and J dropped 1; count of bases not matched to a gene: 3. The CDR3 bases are TGTGCCAGCAGTGACAGAGCGGGAGGGTCCTACAATGAGCAGTTCTTC. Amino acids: CASSDRAGGSYNEQFF.

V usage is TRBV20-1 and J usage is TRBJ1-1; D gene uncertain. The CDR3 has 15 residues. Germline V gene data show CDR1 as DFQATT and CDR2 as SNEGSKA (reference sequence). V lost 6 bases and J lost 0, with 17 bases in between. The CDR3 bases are TGCAGTGCGAAAACCCGGAAGGATTTGAACACTGAAGCTTTCTTT. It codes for CSAKTRKDLNTEAFF.

The chain's CDR3 is CASSHKGSSYEQYF. As DNA, the CDR3 is TGCGCCAGCAGCCACAAGGGGAGCTCCTACGAGCAGTACTTC. The chain is built from TRBV5-1 and TRBJ2-7; D is tentatively TRBD1 or TRBD2 (5 bases each). Germline CDR1 and CDR2: SGHRS and YFSETQ. V was clipped by 4 bases and J by 0 bases, with 11 bases between them. The CDR3 loop spans 14 amino acids.

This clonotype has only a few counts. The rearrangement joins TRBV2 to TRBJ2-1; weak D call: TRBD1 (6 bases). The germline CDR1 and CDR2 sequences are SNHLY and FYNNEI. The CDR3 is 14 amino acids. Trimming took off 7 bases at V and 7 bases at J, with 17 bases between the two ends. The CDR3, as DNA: TGTGCCAGCACCGAGGGGGACCTATTGAATGAGCAGTTCTTC. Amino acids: CASTEGDLLNEQFF.